This T cell receptor beta chain was documented in a study of T cell responses to AZD1222 COVID-19 vaccine. There are 18 residues in the CDR3. Trimming at V came to 1 base and at J to 4 bases, leaving 10 bases not matched to a gene. CDR1 is LGHDT, CDR2 YNNKEL, per germline (reference sequence). Worth noting for this clone: Its antigen remains unidentified.

TCRdb keeps only in-frame clones here, not all; method: immunoSEQ multiplex PCR. The table shows 110,000 to 150,000 clones, with about 92% occurring only once. Study results and caveats: Nearly half of spike-specific TCRs reportedly target variant regions that are unmutated in the B.1.351 and B.1.1.7 variants.

The receptor was derived from an adult who had recovered from COVID-19. The J gene is TRBJ1-2, the V gene TRBV3-1 (or the pseudogene TRBV3-2); the match to TRBD1 covers 12 bases. The sample was peripheral blood, taken after recovery from COVID-19. CDR3 in amino acids: CASSQVRDRGQVGYGYTF. DNA of the CDR3: TGTGCCAGCAGCCAAGTCCGGGACAGGGGGCAAGTCGGCTATGGCTACACCTTC.